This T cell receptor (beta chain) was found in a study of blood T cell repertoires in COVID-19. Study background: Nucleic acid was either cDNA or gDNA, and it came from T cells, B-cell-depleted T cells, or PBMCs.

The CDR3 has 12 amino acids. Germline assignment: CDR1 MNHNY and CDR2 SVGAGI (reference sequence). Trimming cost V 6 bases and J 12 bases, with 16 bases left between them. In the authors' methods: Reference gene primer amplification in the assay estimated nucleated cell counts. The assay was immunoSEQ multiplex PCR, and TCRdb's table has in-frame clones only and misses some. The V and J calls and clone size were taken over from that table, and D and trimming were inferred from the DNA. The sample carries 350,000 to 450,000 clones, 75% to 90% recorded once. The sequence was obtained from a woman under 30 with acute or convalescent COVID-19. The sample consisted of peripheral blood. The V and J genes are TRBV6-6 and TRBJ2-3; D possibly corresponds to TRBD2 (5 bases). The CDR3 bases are TGTGCCAGCAGCGGAAACTGGGAGTCCCAGTATTTT. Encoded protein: CASSGNWESQYF.